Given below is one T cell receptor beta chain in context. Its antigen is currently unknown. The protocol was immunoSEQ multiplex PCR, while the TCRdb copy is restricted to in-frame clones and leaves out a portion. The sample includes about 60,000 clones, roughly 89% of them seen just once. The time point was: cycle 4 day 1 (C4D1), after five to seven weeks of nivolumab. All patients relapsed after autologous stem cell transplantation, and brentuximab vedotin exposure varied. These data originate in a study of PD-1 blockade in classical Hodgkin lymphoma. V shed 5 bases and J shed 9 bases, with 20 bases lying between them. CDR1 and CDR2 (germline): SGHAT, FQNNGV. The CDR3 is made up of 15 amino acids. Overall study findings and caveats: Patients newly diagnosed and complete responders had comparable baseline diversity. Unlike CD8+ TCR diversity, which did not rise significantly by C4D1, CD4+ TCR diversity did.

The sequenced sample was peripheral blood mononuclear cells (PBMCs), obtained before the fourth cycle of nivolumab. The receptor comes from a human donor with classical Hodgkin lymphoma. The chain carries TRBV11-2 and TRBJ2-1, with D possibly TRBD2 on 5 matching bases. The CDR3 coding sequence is TGTGCCAGCAGCGCTAAGGCGGGTGTGGCCGCTGAGCAGTTCTTC. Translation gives CASSAKAGVAAEQFF.